The 21 T cell receptor beta chains in this list originate from one sample, sequenced in a study of blood T cell repertoires in COVID-19. Data came from immunoSEQ multiplex PCR; TCRdb stores just in-frame clones and leaves some out. The sample has some 300,000 clones, roughly 86% seen once. The sample was PBMCs or T cells enriched from blood (not recorded which). Receptors originate from a woman aged 50 to 60 who had been exposed to COVID-19.

V gene TRBV4-1 combines with J gene TRBJ1-1; tentative D call: TRBD1 (5 bases). Looked up from germline, CDR1 is MGHRA and CDR2 is YSYEKL. The CDR3 has 15 amino acids. V was cut by 6 bases and J by 0 bases, with 14 bases left in between. CDR3 bases: TGCGCCAGCAGGATAAGGGACTCCATGAACACTGAAGCTTTCTTT. Translation gives CASRIRDSMNTEAFF.

The V and J genes are TRBV19 and TRBJ2-3; possibly TRBD2 for D (7 bases). Germline lookup yields CDR1 LNHDA and CDR2 SQIVND (reference sequence). Trimming stripped 2 bases from V and 1 base from J, with 13 bases between. The CDR3 is 16 amino acids. Written as DNA, the CDR3 is TGTGCCAGTAGTATAAACGGCGGGGGCCGCACAGATACGCAGTATTTT. Translation gives CASSINGGGRTDTQYF.

The chain couples TRBV10-3 to TRBJ2-7; TRBD1 matches 10 bases. V shed 2 bases and J 4 bases; nucleotides not matched to a gene: 5. The CDR3 spans 15 residues. Germline lookup yields CDR1 ENHRY and CDR2 SYGVKD. The CDR3 here is CAISERDRGGYEQYF. The CDR3 region has the DNA TGTGCCATCAGTGAGCGGGACAGGGGTGGTTACGAGCAGTACTTC.

The rearrangement links TRBV30 to TRBJ2-3, with D unresolved. The CDR3 loop spans 15 amino acids. V was cut by 2 bases and J by 4 bases, with 16 bases left in between. Per germline, CDR1 GTSNPN and CDR2 SVGIG (reference sequence). Here the CDR3 reads CAWSSPSQAPDTQYF. DNA for the CDR3: TGTGCCTGGAGTTCCCCTTCTCAGGCCCCAGATACGCAGTATTTT.

The chain is built from TRBV28 and TRBJ2-7, with 8 bases fitting TRBD1. This CDR3 is 13 amino acids long. V was pared by 3 bases and J by 5 bases, with 3 bases of the junction left unmatched. In germline, CDR1 is MDHEN, CDR2 SYDVKM. CDR3 protein: CASSLVRGHEQYF. In DNA form, the CDR3 reads TGTGCCAGCAGTTTGGTCAGGGGGCACGAGCAGTACTTC.

The chain employs TRBV4-2 and TRBJ2-3; D perhaps matches TRBD1 (5 bases). CDR1 is LGHNA and CDR2 is YNFKEQ in the germline V gene. The length of the CDR3 is 15 residues. The germline V and J ends were trimmed by 0 bases and 4 bases, with 11 bases remaining between them. CDR3: CASSQDRALSDTQYF. The CDR3 nucleotides are TGTGCCAGCAGCCAAGACAGGGCCCTCTCAGATACGCAGTATTTT.

V gene TRBV5-8 combines with J gene TRBJ1-6; D uncertain. Germline V lookup: CDR1 SGHTS, CDR2 YDEGEE. V was trimmed by 4 bases and J by 9 bases, leaving 20 bases between them. The CDR3 runs to 16 residues. The CDR3 reads CASSIPPSGWTSPLHF. DNA for the CDR3: TGTGCCAGCAGCATACCACCTAGCGGGTGGACTTCACCCCTCCACTTT.

This clone was seen just once. V is TRBV19 and J is TRBJ2-7; TRBD1 agrees at 10 bases. The CDR3 extends over 14 amino acids. Germline CDR1 LNHDA, CDR2 SQIVND (reference sequence). V shed 6 bases and J 4 bases; nucleotides not matched to a gene: 6. In DNA form, the CDR3 reads TGTGCCAGTAGCCCGGGACAGGGGAATTACGAGCAGTACTTC. Residues: CASSPGQGNYEQYF.

The chain is built from TRBV14 and TRBJ2-4, with D perhaps matching TRBD2 (5 bases). Germline CDR1 SGHDN, CDR2 FVKESK. The CDR3 is 18 amino acids. Deletions cut 0 bases from V and 1 base from J, with 16 bases between. CDR3 protein: CASSQEGWRMGAKNIQYF. CDR3 coding DNA: TGTGCCAGCAGCCAAGAAGGCTGGAGGATGGGGGCCAAAAACATTCAGTACTTC.

The rearrangement joins TRBV28 to TRBJ2-2; 13 bases are shared with TRBD2. The V gene end was trimmed by 4 bases and the J gene end by 5 bases; junction bases not matched to a gene: 10. Germline V lookup: CDR1 MDHEN, CDR2 SYDVKM. The CDR3 has 18 residues. CDR3 nucleotides: TGTGCCAGCAGTTCGGGACTAGCGGGGCTAACGGGGACCGGGGAGCTGTTTTTT. Protein sequence: CASSSGLAGLTGTGELFF.

This chain joins TRBV11-2 and TRBJ1-6, with 7 bases identical to TRBD1. Germline assignment: CDR1 SGHAT and CDR2 FQNNGV. This CDR3 is 15 amino acids long. The V and J ends lost 5 bases and 9 bases, in that order; junction bases with no gene match: 10. CDR3 protein: CASSRLTGIGSPLHF. The CDR3 DNA follows: TGTGCCAGCAGCCGATTGACAGGGATCGGTTCACCCCTCCACTTT.

This clone was seen once. The chain employs TRBV4-1 and TRBJ1-2; 8 nucleotides align to TRBD1. The V and J ends lost 1 base and 5 bases, in that order; junction bases with no gene match: 6. Germline assignment: CDR1 MGHRA and CDR2 YSYEKL. The CDR3 has 15 amino acids. As DNA, the CDR3 is TGCGCCAGCAGCCAAGCGACAGGGGTAGAATATGGCTACACCTTC. Protein sequence: CASSQATGVEYGYTF.

The rearrangement joins TRBV2 to TRBJ1-6; D is undetermined. Germline V gene lookup returns CDR1 SNHLY and CDR2 FYNNEI. V was cut by 7 bases and J by 0 bases, with 13 bases left in between. The CDR3 covers 16 residues. CDR3 loop: CASTGLGSSYNSPLHF. Written as DNA, the CDR3 is TGTGCCAGCACAGGCCTGGGGAGCTCCTATAATTCACCCCTCCACTTT.

The chain carries TRBV9 and TRBJ2-2; 8 bases map to TRBD2. Trimming took 4 bases from V and 5 from J; bases not matched to a gene: 10. Germline CDR1 is SGDLS and CDR2 is YYNGEE. The CDR3 totals 16 residues. This chain's CDR3 is CASSPPGLGLTGELFF. In DNA form, the CDR3 reads TGTGCCAGCAGCCCCCCGGGACTAGGACTTACCGGGGAGCTGTTTTTT. The variable domain in full, with the rest retrieved from reference TRBV9 and TRBJ2-2, is DSGVTQTPKHLITATGQRVTLRCSPRSGDLSVYWYQQSLDQGLQFLIQYYNGEERAKGNILERFSAQQFPDLHSELNLSSLELGDSALYFCASSPPGLGLTGELFFGEGSRLTVL.

The chain has TRBV18 and TRBJ2-5; TRBD2 aligns across 15 bases. In germline, CDR1 is KGHSH, CDR2 LQKENI. The CDR3 loop spans 17 amino acids. J lost 6 bases, V lost 2 bases, and 7 bases had no gene match. The CDR3 region is CASSPGGLAGGLKTQYF. CDR3 DNA: TGTGCCAGCTCACCAGGCGGACTAGCGGGGGGGCTGAAGACCCAGTACTTC.

On this clone itself: This sample also contains other DNA sequences that code for the same CDR3. The V gene is TRBV24-1, the J gene TRBJ1-5; possible D gene TRBD1, 6 bases. Trimming cost V 4 bases and J 6 bases, with 9 bases left between them. This CDR3 region has 13 residues. Germline V CDR1 and CDR2: KGHDR, SFDVKD. This chain's CDR3 is CATSDRGSQPQHF. DNA of the CDR3: TGTGCCACCAGTGACAGGGGCAGTCAGCCCCAGCATTTT.

V and J are TRBV5-1 and TRBJ2-4, with D possibly matching TRBD1 (6 bases). The CDR3 has 14 residues. V lost 0 bases, J lost 4 bases, and 8 bases lay in between. Germline loops: CDR1 SGHRS, CDR2 YFSETQ. CDR3 loop: CASSLGDTKNIQYF. The CDR3 DNA follows: TGCGCCAGCAGCTTGGGGGACACAAAAAACATTCAGTACTTC. The whole variable domain, filled in from reference TRBV5-1 and TRBJ2-4, reads KAGVTQTPRYLIKTRGQQVTLSCSPISGHRSVSWYQQTPGQGLQFLFEYFSETQRNKGNFPGRFSGRQFSNSRSEMNVSTLELGDSALYLCASSLGDTKNIQYFGAGTRLSVL.

This clone has a handful of counts. The chain links TRBV21-1 to TRBJ1-4. TRBV21-1 is termed a pseudogene. The CDR3 is 15 residues long. CDR3 bases: TGTGCCAGCAGCAAAGCTCGCCAACCGGGTGAAAAACTGTTTTTT. Residues: CASSKARQPGEKLFF.

The rearrangement joins TRBV13 to TRBJ1-1; TRBD1 aligns across 7 bases. Germline V gene lookup returns CDR1 PRHDT and CDR2 FYEKMQ (reference sequence). V shed 11 bases and J 4 bases; nucleotides not matched to a gene: 16. CDR3 length: 15 amino acids. The CDR3: CAFRRQGQGSTEAFF. The CDR3 bases are TGTGCCTTTAGGAGACAGGGCCAGGGGAGCACTGAAGCTTTCTTT.

The chain recombines TRBV4-2 with TRBJ2-1; TRBD1 is a possible D gene (6 bases). CDR3 length: 17 amino acids. Trimming cost V 1 base and J 2 bases, with 15 bases left between them. Germline CDR1 reads LGHNA; CDR2 reads YNFKEQ. The CDR3 DNA reads TGTGCCAGCAGCCAAGGGTACACAGGGAATGCCTACAATGAGCAGTTCTTC. Its protein is CASSQGYTGNAYNEQFF.

This CDR3 reads CASSMGTANTEAFF. The CDR3 DNA reads as TGTGCCAGTAGTATGGGCACAGCGAACACTGAAGCTTTCTTT. This chain uses TRBV19 with TRBJ1-1; D is undetermined. Trimming removed 3 bases at V and 1 base at J, with 9 bases between. Per germline, CDR1 LNHDA and CDR2 SQIVND (reference sequence). The CDR3 has 14 residues.